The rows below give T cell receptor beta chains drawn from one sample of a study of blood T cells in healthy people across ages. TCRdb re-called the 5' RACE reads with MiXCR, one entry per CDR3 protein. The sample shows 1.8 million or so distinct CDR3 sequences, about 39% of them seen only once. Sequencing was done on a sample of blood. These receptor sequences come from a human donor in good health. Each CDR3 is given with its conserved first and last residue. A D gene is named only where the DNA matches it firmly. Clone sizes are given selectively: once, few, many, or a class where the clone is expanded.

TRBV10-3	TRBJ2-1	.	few	TGTGCCATCACCTTGGGGGAACAGGACCTTTCCTTTTCCTACAATGAGCAGTTCTTC	CAITLGEQDLSFSYNEQFF
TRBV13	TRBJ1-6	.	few	TGTGCCAGCAGCGGAACGACGGGATTTGATAATTCACCCCTCCACTTT	CASSGTTGFDNSPLHF
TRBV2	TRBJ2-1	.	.	TGTGCCAGCAGATCCCGGGACCCCAGCTCCTACAATGAGCAGTTCTTC	CASRSRDPSSYNEQFF
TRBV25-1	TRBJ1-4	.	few	TGTGCCAGCAGTGAAGTTGGGGGGACTGAAAAACTGTTTTTT	CASSEVGGTEKLFF
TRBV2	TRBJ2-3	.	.	TGTGCCAGCACCCTTCTTCAACCGGAGGGCACAGATACGCAGTATTTT	CASTLLQPEGTDTQYF
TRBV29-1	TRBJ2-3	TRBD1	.	TGCAGCGCTGCCGGGACAGATACAGATACGCAGTATTTT	CSAAGTDTDTQYF
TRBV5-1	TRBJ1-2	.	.	TGCGCCAGCAGCCCTTCAGGGGCCTTTAACTATGGCTACACCTTC	CASSPSGAFNYGYTF
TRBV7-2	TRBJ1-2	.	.	TGTGCCAGCAGCTTAAATGGACAGTTTTATGGCTACACCTTC	CASSLNGQFYGYTF
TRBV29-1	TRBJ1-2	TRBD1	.	TGCAGCTCACCCCGTCGGAGTCCAGGACAGGGTATTACTAACTATGGCTACACCTTC	CSSPRRSPGQGITNYGYTF
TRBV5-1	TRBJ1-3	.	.	TGCGCCAGCAGCTTGGACAGGTTGTCTGGAAACACCATATATTTT	CASSLDRLSGNTIYF
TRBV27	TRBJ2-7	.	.	TGTGCCAGCAGTTTTGGATGGGGTTACGAGCAGTACTTC	CASSFGWGYEQYF
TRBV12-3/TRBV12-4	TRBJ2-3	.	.	TGTGCCAGCAGTTTAAGGGGATATACGCAGTATTTT	CASSLRGYTQYF
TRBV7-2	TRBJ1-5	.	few	TGTGCCAGCAGCTTTAGAGACGGTAGCAATCAGCCCCAGCATTTT	CASSFRDGSNQPQHF
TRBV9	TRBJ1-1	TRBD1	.	TGTGCCAGCAGCGCGCGGGGACAGGGTCACACTGAAGCTTTCTTT	CASSARGQGHTEAFF
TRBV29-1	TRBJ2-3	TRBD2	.	TGCAGCGTTCCCGGACTAGCGGGGGGCGCAACAGATACGCAGTATTTT	CSVPGLAGGATDTQYF
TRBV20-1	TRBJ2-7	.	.	TGCAGTGCTAGAGATTTCCGGACACAAAACGAGCAGTACTTC	CSARDFRTQNEQYF
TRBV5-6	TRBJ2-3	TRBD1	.	TGTGCCAGCAGCTTGGCAGTGGGACAGGGCATCACAGATACGCAGTATTTT	CASSLAVGQGITDTQYF
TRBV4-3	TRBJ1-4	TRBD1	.	TGCGCCAGCAGCCAAGATGGACCGGGACAGGGAGTTGCAACTAATGAAAAACTGTTTTTT	CASSQDGPGQGVATNEKLFF
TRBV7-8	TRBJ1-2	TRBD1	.	TGTGCCAGCAGTCAACGGGACAGGGGGCTTCACTATGGCTACACCTTC	CASSQRDRGLHYGYTF
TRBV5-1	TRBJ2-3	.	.	TGCGCCAGCAGCTTGGTTTCAGAAAATACGCAGTATTTT	CASSLVSENTQYF
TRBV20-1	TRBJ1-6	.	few	TGCAGTGCCGCCGGGTTAAGCGATAATTCACCCCTCCACTTT	CSAAGLSDNSPLHF
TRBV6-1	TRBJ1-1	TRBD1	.	TGTGCCAGCAGGGAGGGACAGGGACAGAACACTGAAGCTTTCTTT	CASREGQGQNTEAFF
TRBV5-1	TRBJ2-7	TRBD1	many	TGCGCCAGCAGCCCGGGACAGTACTCCTACGAGCAGTACTTC	CASSPGQYSYEQYF
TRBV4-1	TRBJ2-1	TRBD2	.	TGCGCCAGCAGCCAACAGCGGGGGGATTACAATGAGCAGTTCTTC	CASSQQRGDYNEQFF
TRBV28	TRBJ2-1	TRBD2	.	TGTGCCAGCACCGACGGGGGGGGCGACTACAATGAGCAGTTCTTC	CASTDGGGDYNEQFF
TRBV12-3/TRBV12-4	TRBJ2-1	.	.	TGTGCCAGCAGTTGGGGCCAAGCGCGCGATGAGCAGTTCTTC	CASSWGQARDEQFF
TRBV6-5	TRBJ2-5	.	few	TGTGCCAGCAGTTACCGGCCAGCCGGGGGGACCCAGTACTTC	CASSYRPAGGTQYF
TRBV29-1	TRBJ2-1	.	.	TGCAGCGTTGCACCGGCACGACGTTATGAGCAGTTCTTC	CSVAPARRYEQFF
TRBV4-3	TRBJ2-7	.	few	TGCGCCAGCAGCCAAGTTAGAGGCGGACCGAGCTCCTACGAGCAGTACTTC	CASSQVRGGPSSYEQYF
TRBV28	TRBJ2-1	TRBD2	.	TGTGCCAGCAGCCCGATACTAGCGGCTTACAATGAGCAGTTCTTC	CASSPILAAYNEQFF
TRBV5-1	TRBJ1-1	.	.	TGCGCCAGCAGCTCAGGGGATCATGGTACTGAAGCTTTCTTT	CASSSGDHGTEAFF
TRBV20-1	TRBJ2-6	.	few	TGCAGTGCTTGGGGGGTCTCTGGGGCCAACGTCCTGACTTTC	CSAWGVSGANVLTF